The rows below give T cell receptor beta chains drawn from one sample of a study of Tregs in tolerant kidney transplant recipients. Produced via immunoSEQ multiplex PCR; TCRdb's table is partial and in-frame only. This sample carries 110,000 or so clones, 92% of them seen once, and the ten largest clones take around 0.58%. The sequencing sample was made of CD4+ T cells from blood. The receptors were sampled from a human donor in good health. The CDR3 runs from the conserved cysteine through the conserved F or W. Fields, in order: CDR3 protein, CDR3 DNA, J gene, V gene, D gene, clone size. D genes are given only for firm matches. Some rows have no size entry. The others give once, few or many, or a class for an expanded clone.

CASSGWGGSDSPLHF	TGTGCCAGCAGCGGGTGGGGAGGCTCGGATTCACCCCTCCACTTT	TRBJ1-6	TRBV5-6	-	-
CASSPGNGQFF	TGTGCCAGCTCACCGGGCAACGGTCAGTTCTTC	TRBJ2-1	TRBV18	-	-
CASSRDRGYEQYF	TGTGCCAGCAGCCGGGACAGGGGGTACGAGCAGTACTTC	TRBJ2-7	TRBV7-9	TRBD1	-
CASSETIKGVLSNQPQHF	TGTGCCAGCAGTGAGACGATAAAGGGGGTTTTGAGCAATCAGCCCCAGCATTTT	TRBJ1-5	TRBV6-1	-	once
CATGPQRAGYEQYF	TGTGCCACCGGCCCGCAGCGGGCAGGCTACGAGCAGTACTTC	TRBJ2-7	TRBV15	-	-
CASSSPGTRRTEAFF	TGTGCCAGCAGTTCACCCGGGACACGACGCACTGAAGCTTTCTTT	TRBJ1-1	TRBV27	-	-
CASSQDGLPRDEQYF	TGTGCCAGCAGCCAAGATGGGCTTCCGAGGGACGAGCAGTACTTC	TRBJ2-7	TRBV4-2	-	-
CASSLDLLESNEQYF	TGTGCCAGCAGCTTAGACCTGCTGGAGAGCAACGAGCAGTACTTC	TRBJ2-7	TRBV11-2	-	-
CSAAPRDRNTGELFF	TGCAGCGCCGCCCCACGGGACAGGAACACCGGGGAGCTGTTTTTT	TRBJ2-2	TRBV29-1	TRBD1	-
CASSTQRDRVYEQYF	TGTGCCAGCAGCACACAGCGGGATAGGGTCTACGAGCAGTACTTC	TRBJ2-7	TRBV7-8	TRBD2	-
CASSLQTSGSLRVETQYF	TGTGCCAGCAGCTTGCAAACTAGCGGGAGTTTACGTGTAGAGACCCAGTACTTC	TRBJ2-5	TRBV5-6	TRBD2	-
CASSYRGNEKLFF	TGTGCCAGCAGTTACCGGGGAAATGAAAAACTGTTTTTT	TRBJ1-4	TRBV6-5	-	-
CATSRTTKETQYF	TGTGCCACCAGCAGGACAACCAAAGAGACCCAGTACTTC	TRBJ2-5	TRBV15	-	-
CASSHGPGTQYF	TGTGCCAGCAGCCATGGGCCGGGTACGCAGTATTTT	TRBJ2-3	TRBV7-2	-	-
CASSVSGQLNTEAFF	TGTGCCAGCAGTGTAAGTGGGCAGTTGAACACTGAAGCTTTCTTT	TRBJ1-1	TRBV2	-	-